The 24 T cell receptor beta chains below all came from one sample that was sequenced in a study of T cells in Graves' hyperthyroidism and ophthalmopathy. RNA transcripts were the template for amplifying TCR beta CDR3 regions. HTBI primers were employed in a first-round RT-PCR of the TCR CDR3. One entry per CDR3 protein, called by TCRdb with MiXCR from the multiplex PCR reads. The top ten clones hold roughly 32% of a sample with more than 150,000 distinct CDR3 sequences, more than 15% of them seen once. The sequenced material came from blood. The receptors stem from a woman in her forties or fifties with Graves' hyperthyroidism.

This clonotype has just one count. The J gene is TRBJ1-1, the V gene TRBV6-5; a weak D match, TRBD1 (6 bases). This CDR3 is 15 amino acids long. The V end lost 7 bases, the J end lost 0 bases, and 15 bases lay between the germline ends. Germline V gene data show CDR1 as MNHEY and CDR2 as SVGAGI. The CDR3 region is CASKLQGMMNTEAFF. CDR3 nucleotide sequence: TGTGCCAGCAAGTTGCAGGGGATGATGAACACTGAAGCTTTCTTT.

This clonotype has ten or more counts. This chain uses TRBV5-6 with TRBJ2-7; D unresolved. V lost 4 bases and J 0 bases, leaving 14 bases between the germline ends. This CDR3 has 15 residues. Looked up from germline, CDR1 is SGHDT and CDR2 is YYEEEE. The CDR3 nucleotides read TGTGCCAGCAGCCAGGACCCCCTTAACTCCTACGAGCAGTACTTC. This sequence encodes CASSQDPLNSYEQYF.

This clonotype was observed many times. This rearrangement joins TRBV20-1 to TRBJ1-3; 12 bases map to TRBD1. The V gene's germline CDR1 is DFQATT and CDR2 SNEGSKA (reference sequence). Trimming at V came to 3 bases and at J to 4 bases, leaving 7 bases not matched to a gene. The CDR3 has 16 residues. The CDR3 here is CSASNAGQGAGNTIYF. The CDR3 DNA sequence: TGCAGTGCTAGTAATGCGGGACAGGGGGCCGGAAACACCATATATTTT.

This clonotype showed up many times. The rearrangement links TRBV29-1 to TRBJ1-1; a weak D match, TRBD1 (6 bases). The length of the CDR3 is 15 residues. The V and J ends lost 5 bases and 0 bases respectively, with 16 bases between them. In germline, CDR1 is SQVTM, CDR2 ANQGSEA. In nucleotides, the CDR3 is TGCAGCGTTAACTCTGGGGGGACAATGAACACTGAAGCTTTCTTT. It encodes CSVNSGGTMNTEAFF.

Many counts were recorded for this clonotype. The rearrangement joins TRBV7-9 to TRBJ1-3; D is unresolved. Germline V gene sequence: CDR1 SEHNR, CDR2 FQNEAQ (reference sequence). The CDR3 sequence is 13 residues long. Trimming removed 5 bases at V and 8 bases at J, with 13 bases between. CDR3: CASSPTRTDTIYF. The CDR3 nucleotides read TGTGCCAGCAGCCCTACAAGGACTGACACCATATATTTT.

This clonotype was seen ten or more times. The chain's CDR3 is CSARGQGNTGELFF. The CDR3 nucleotides are TGCAGTGCTAGAGGACAGGGGAACACCGGGGAGCTGTTTTTT. This chain uses TRBV20-1 with TRBJ2-2; 7 nucleotides line up with TRBD1. Trimming at V came to 1 base and at J to 1 base, leaving 0 bases not matched to a gene. The CDR3 contains 14 residues. Germline lookup yields CDR1 DFQATT and CDR2 SNEGSKA (reference sequence).

V gene TRBV7-9 combines with J gene TRBJ2-5, with TRBD2 as a possible D gene (6 bases). The germline CDR1 and CDR2 sequences are SEHNR and FQNEAQ (reference sequence). The V end lost 5 bases, the J end lost 3 bases, and 16 bases lay between the germline ends. The CDR3 runs 15 residues. This CDR3 is CASSRPTRVEETQYF. CDR3 coding DNA: TGTGCCAGCAGCCGCCCGACTAGGGTCGAAGAGACCCAGTACTTC. Combining the CDR3 with reference TRBV7-9 and TRBJ2-5 gives the whole variable domain DTGVSQNPRHKITKRGQNVTFRCDPISEHNRLYWYRQTLGQGPEFLTYFQNEAQLEKSRLLSDRFSAERPKGSFSTLEIQRTEQGDSAMYLCASSRPTRVEETQYFGPGTRLLVL.

V usage is TRBV7-2 and J usage is TRBJ2-7; D gene uncertain. Germline V CDR1 and CDR2: SGHTA, FQGNSA. CDR3 size: 13 residues. Trimming removed 1 base at V and 7 bases at J, with 11 bases between. In DNA, the CDR3 is TGTGCCAGCAGCTTAGTCTTGATAAGGGAGCAGTACTTC. Translating it yields CASSLVLIREQYF.

To note about this clonotype: This may come from a read error, since a much larger clone is one base off. V is TRBV6-1 and J is TRBJ1-1, with a weak D call TRBD1 (5 bases). With 0 bases removed from V and 10 bases from J, the gap between germline ends came to 18 bases. Germline V CDR1 and CDR2: MNHNS, SASEGT. This CDR3 has 15 amino acids. CDR3 DNA sequence: TGTGCCAGCAGTGAAGCTGTGGGCTGGGGGATTGGAGCTTTCTTT. Its protein product is CASSEAVGWGIGAFF.

This clonotype came up a few times. The genes are TRBV19 and TRBJ1-4; 11 bases match TRBD1. The ends lost 6 bases at V and 5 bases at J; junction bases unmatched: 2. Per germline, CDR1 LNHDA and CDR2 SQIVND (reference sequence). The CDR3 runs to 14 residues. The CDR3 spells CASSRDRGNEKLFF. The CDR3 bases are TGTGCCAGTAGCCGGGACAGGGGGAATGAAAAACTGTTTTTT.

The V and J genes are TRBV19 and TRBJ2-1, with D perhaps being TRBD1 or TRBD2 (6 bases each). Between the trimmed V and J ends, which lost 3 bases and 7 bases, there was a span of 13 bases. CDR1 LNHDA and CDR2 SQIVND come from the germline V gene (reference sequence). The CDR3 covers 14 residues. The CDR3 DNA sequence: TGTGCCAGTAGTATGGGGGGCAGGGGTAATGAGCAGTTCTTC. Translation: CASSMGGRGNEQFF. Full variable domain (rest looked up from reference TRBV19 and TRBJ2-1): DGGITQSPKYLFRKEGQNVTLSCEQNLNHDAMYWYRQDPGQGLRLIYYSQIVNDFQKGDIAEGYSVSREKKESFPLTVTSAQKNPTAFYLCASSMGGRGNEQFFGPGTRLTVL.

At least ten counts were recorded for this clonotype. This CDR3 is CATETGGNTIYF. The CDR3 DNA sequence: TGTGCCACCGAGACAGGGGGAAACACCATATATTTT. The chain uses TRBV28 and TRBJ1-3; 7 positions match TRBD1. The germline CDR1 and CDR2 sequences are MDHEN and SYDVKM. The CDR3 is 12 residues long. Germline trimming cut 10 bases from V and 4 bases from J; bases unmatched to any gene: 4. The variable domain in full, with the rest retrieved from reference TRBV28 and TRBJ1-3, is DVKVTQSSRYLVKRTGEKVFLECVQDMDHENMFWYRQDPGLGLRLIYFSYDVKMKEKGDIPEGYSVSREKKERFSLILESASTNQTSMYLCATETGGNTIYFGEGSWLTVV.

This clonotype has ten or more counts. V gene TRBV7-9 combines with J gene TRBJ1-6, with D unresolved. The CDR3 consists of 12 residues. The germline V gene encodes CDR1 SEHNR and CDR2 FQNEAQ (reference sequence). V was cut by 2 bases and J by 8 bases, with 4 bases left in between. The CDR3: CASSLPDSPLHF. CDR3 coding DNA: TGTGCCAGCAGCTTACCGGATTCACCCCTCCACTTT.

This clonotype was seen ten or more times. This chain joins TRBV7-3 and TRBJ2-3; D might be TRBD2 (7 bases). V lost 4 bases, J lost 6 bases, and 20 bases lay in between. The V gene's germline CDR1 is SGHTA and CDR2 FQGTGA. This CDR3 has 16 residues. The CDR3 spells CASSSPGGGGADTQYF. The CDR3 DNA sequence: TGTGCCAGCAGCTCCCCGGGGGGCGGTGGGGCGGATACGCAGTATTTT.

The chain links TRBV11-2 to TRBJ2-7, with 7 bases matching TRBD1. With V trimmed by 4 bases and J by 0 bases, 6 bases remained unmatched. Germline loops: CDR1 SGHAT, CDR2 FQNNGV. CDR3 length: 15 residues. CDR3 protein: CASSSYWDSSYEQYF. The CDR3 DNA sequence: TGTGCCAGCAGCTCCTATTGGGACAGCTCCTACGAGCAGTACTTC. Full variable domain (rest looked up from reference TRBV11-2 and TRBJ2-7): EAGVAQSPRYKIIEKRQSVAFWCNPISGHATLYWYQQILGQGPKLLIQFQNNGVVDDSQLPKDRFSAERLKGVDSTLKIQPAKLEDSAVYLCASSSYWDSSYEQYFGPGTRLTVT.

The chain links TRBV3-1 to TRBJ1-3; the match to TRBD1 covers 8 bases. The J segment lost 3 bases and the V segment lost 8 bases, leaving 6 bases of the junction unmatched. The CDR3 is made up of 14 amino acids. CDR1 is LGHDT and CDR2 is YNNKEL in the germline V gene (reference sequence). CDR3 sequence reads: CASALGQGGNTIYF. The CDR3 region has the DNA TGTGCCAGCGCGCTTGGACAGGGTGGAAACACCATATATTTT. The full variable domain, completed using reference TRBV3-1 and TRBJ1-3, is DTAVSQTPKYLVTQMGNDKSIKCEQNLGHDTMYWYKQDSKKFLKIMFSYNNKELIINETVPNRFSPKSPDKAHLNLHINSLELGDSAVYFCASALGQGGNTIYFGEGSWLTVV.

This clonotype was counted ten times or more. The CDR3 sequence is CASSQAPRNTEAFF. CDR3 DNA: TGCGCCAGCAGCCAAGCGCCTCGGAACACTGAAGCTTTCTTT. This chain uses TRBV4-1 with TRBJ1-1; D uncertain. Germline loops: CDR1 MGHRA, CDR2 YSYEKL. Trimming removed 1 base at V and 1 base at J, with 7 bases between. CDR3 length: 14 amino acids.

V and J are TRBV12-3 or TRBV12-4 and TRBJ1-1; D unclear. The CDR3 loop spans 12 amino acids. Trimming took off 7 bases at V and 1 base at J, with 7 bases between the two ends. The CDR3 nucleotides read TGTGCCAGCACCTTCAAGAACACTGAAGCTTTCTTT. This translates into CASTFKNTEAFF.

This clonotype was recorded at least ten times. The chain carries TRBV6-1 and TRBJ1-1, with a tentative D call TRBD1 (6 bases). The germline V and J ends were trimmed by 7 bases and 3 bases, with 9 bases remaining between them. CDR1 MNHNS and CDR2 SASEGT come from the germline V gene. The CDR3 runs to 12 residues. DNA for the CDR3: TGTGCCAGCATAGGGGGTCACACTGAAGCTTTCTTT. Translated, it gives CASIGGHTEAFF.

This clonotype was recorded many times. This chain uses TRBV6-2 or TRBV6-3 with TRBJ2-7; the D gene could be TRBD1 or TRBD2 (5 bases each). The CDR3 is made up of 16 amino acids. CDR1 and CDR2 from the germline V gene are MNHEY and SVGEGT. Trimming shortened V by 0 bases and J by 3 bases, and 15 bases separated the two germline ends. The CDR3 region is CASSYSTNRINYEQYF. CDR3 in DNA: TGTGCCAGCAGTTACTCGACTAACAGGATCAACTACGAGCAGTACTTC.

This clonotype was seen at least ten times. The CDR3 DNA is TGTGCCAGTAGTTTTTTGACAGGGGGAAATGAAAAACTGTTTTTT. It codes for CASSFLTGGNEKLFF. The V gene is TRBV19, the J gene TRBJ1-4; TRBD1 agrees at 9 bases. This CDR3 contains 15 residues. Germline trimming cut 5 bases from V and 5 bases from J; bases unmatched to any gene: 6. Germline CDR1 LNHDA, CDR2 SQIVND (reference sequence).

This clonotype was recorded many times. The V call is TRBV4-2, the J call TRBJ2-5; D ambiguous. This CDR3 spans 15 amino acids. The V end lost 0 bases, the J end lost 1 base, and 9 bases lay between the germline ends. CDR1 LGHNA and CDR2 YNFKEQ come from the germline V gene. This CDR3 reads CASSQDLGGQETQYF. The CDR3 DNA follows: TGTGCCAGCAGCCAAGATCTTGGCGGCCAAGAGACCCAGTACTTC.

Many counts were recorded for this clonotype. This chain links TRBV19 with TRBJ1-5, with 7 nucleotides matching TRBD1. The germline CDR1 and CDR2 sequences are LNHDA and SQIVND (reference sequence). With V trimmed by 7 bases and J by 7 bases, 7 bases remained unmatched. The CDR3 consists of 13 residues. CDR3 sequence: CASNPTGRQPQHF. The CDR3 DNA reads as TGTGCCAGTAACCCGACAGGGCGGCAGCCCCAGCATTTT.

There are many counts of this clonotype. This sequence joins TRBV19 and TRBJ1-2, with no clear D. The CDR3 length is 14 residues. With 5 bases removed from V and 1 base from J, the gap between germline ends came to 11 bases. CDR1 and CDR2 (germline): LNHDA, SQIVND (reference sequence). The CDR3: CASSGRLVNYGYTF. The CDR3 nucleotides are TGTGCCAGTAGTGGACGTCTTGTTAACTATGGCTACACCTTC. Looking up the rest from reference TRBV19 and TRBJ1-2 gives the full variable domain: DGGITQSPKYLFRKEGQNVTLSCEQNLNHDAMYWYRQDPGQGLRLIYYSQIVNDFQKGDIAEGYSVSREKKESFPLTVTSAQKNPTAFYLCASSGRLVNYGYTFGSGTRLTVV.